Described below is a single T cell receptor beta chain sequence and its context. Its antigen remains unidentified. Trimming took 1 base from V and 8 from J; bases not matched to a gene: 8. From germline, CDR1 is LGHNA and CDR2 YSLEER. The CDR3 totals 16 residues. TCRdb's copy holds only in-frame clones and misses some; the assay was immunoSEQ multiplex PCR. The table has over 100,000 clones, more than 75% seen once. These data come from a study of T cell responses to AZD1222 COVID-19 vaccine. Study-wide findings and caveats: The study sampled repertoires only after the peak T cell response. Reports indicate that nearly half of spike-specific TCRs are directed at unmutated variant regions.

The clonotype comes from an adult in good health. This chain joins TRBV4-3 and TRBJ2-1; 10 bases agree with TRBD1. Sequenced here: peripheral blood, sampled on day 0 of AZD1222 vaccination. The CDR3 coding sequence is TGCGCCAGCAGCCAAGGCGGGACAGGGGATTACGATGAGCAGTTCTTC. As protein: CASSQGGTGDYDEQFF.